This T cell receptor (beta chain) emerged from a study of blood T cell repertoires in COVID-19. Clones were read by immunoSEQ multiplex PCR, and TCRdb kept only the in-frame ones, dropping some. Of just over 250,000 clones listed, about 81% are singletons. V trimming: 9 bases; J trimming: 8 bases; junction bases outside the gene matches: 11. Germline CDR1 and CDR2: SGHRS and YFSETQ. The CDR3 length is 14 residues. Sequencing was carried out using PBMCs or T cells enriched from blood (not recorded which). This TCR was sampled from a man under 40 with acute COVID-19. The chain is built from TRBV5-1 and TRBJ1-5; TRBD1 aligns across 10 bases. The CDR3 loop is CATKPGQGTEPQHF. In DNA form, the CDR3 reads TGCGCCACTAAACCGGGACAGGGGACGGAGCCCCAGCATTTT.